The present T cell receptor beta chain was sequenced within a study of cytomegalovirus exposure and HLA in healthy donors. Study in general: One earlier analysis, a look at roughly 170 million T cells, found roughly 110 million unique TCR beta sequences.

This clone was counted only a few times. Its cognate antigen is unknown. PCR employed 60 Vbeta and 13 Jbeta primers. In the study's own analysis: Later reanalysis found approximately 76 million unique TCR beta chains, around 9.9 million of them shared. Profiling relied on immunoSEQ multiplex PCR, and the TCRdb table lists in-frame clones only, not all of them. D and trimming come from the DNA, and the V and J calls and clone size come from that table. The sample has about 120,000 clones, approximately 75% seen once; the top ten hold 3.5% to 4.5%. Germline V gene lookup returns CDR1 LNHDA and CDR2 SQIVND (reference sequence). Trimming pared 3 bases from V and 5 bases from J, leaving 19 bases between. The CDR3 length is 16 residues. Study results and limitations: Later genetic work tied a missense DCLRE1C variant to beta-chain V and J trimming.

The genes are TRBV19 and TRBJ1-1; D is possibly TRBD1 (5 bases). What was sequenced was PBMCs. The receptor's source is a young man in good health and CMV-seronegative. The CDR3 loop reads CASSIPSDGGGTEAFF. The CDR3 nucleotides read TGTGCCAGTAGTATCCCTTCGGACGGGGGAGGGACTGAAGCTTTCTTT.